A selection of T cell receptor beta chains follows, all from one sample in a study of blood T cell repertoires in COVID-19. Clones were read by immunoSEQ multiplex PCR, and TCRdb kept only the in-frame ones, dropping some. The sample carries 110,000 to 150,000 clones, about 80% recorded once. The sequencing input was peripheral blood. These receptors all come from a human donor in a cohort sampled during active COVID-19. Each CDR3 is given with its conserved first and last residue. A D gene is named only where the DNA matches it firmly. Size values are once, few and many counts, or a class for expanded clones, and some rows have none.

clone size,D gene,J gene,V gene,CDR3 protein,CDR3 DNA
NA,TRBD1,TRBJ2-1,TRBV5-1,CASSLDRGPPQFF,TGCGCCAGCAGCTTGGACAGGGGGCCGCCTCAGTTCTTC
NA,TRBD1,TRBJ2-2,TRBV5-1,CASSLGQGATGELFF,TGCGCCAGCAGCTTAGGACAGGGGGCTACCGGGGAGCTGTTTTTT
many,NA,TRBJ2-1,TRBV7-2,CASSSSSGVNEQFF,TGTGCCAGCAGCTCCTCCTCAGGGGTAAATGAGCAGTTCTTC
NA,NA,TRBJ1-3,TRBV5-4,CASSFARKLADSGNTIYF,TGTGCCAGCAGCTTTGCTCGTAAATTGGCGGACTCTGGAAACACCATATATTTT
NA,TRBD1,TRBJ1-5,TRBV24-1,CATSDTRTGVNQPQHF,TGTGCCACCAGTGATACGAGGACAGGGGTCAATCAGCCCCAGCATTTT
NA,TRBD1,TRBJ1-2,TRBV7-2,CASSRPRGQGAVGYTF,TGTGCCAGCAGCCGTCCCCGAGGGCAGGGGGCGGTTGGCTACACCTTC
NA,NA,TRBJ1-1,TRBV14,CASSQGGRNTEAFF,TGTGCCAGCAGCCAAGGGGGGCGGAACACTGAAGCTTTCTTT
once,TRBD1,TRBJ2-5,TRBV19,CATTPTGRQETQYF,TGTGCCACCACACCGACAGGGCGTCAAGAGACCCAGTACTTC
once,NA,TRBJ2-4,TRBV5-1,CASSLVSTPKNIQYF,TGCGCCAGCAGCTTGGTATCGACTCCCAAAAACATTCAGTACTTC
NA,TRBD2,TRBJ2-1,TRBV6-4,CASSEGRGGSRSYNEQFF,TGTGCCAGCAGTGAAGGGCGGGGGGGCTCCCGATCCTACAATGAGCAGTTCTTC